This section outlines one TCR beta chain sequence together with its context. Its antigen is as yet unknown. These data are taken from a study of STAT5B mutations in CD4+ large granular lymphocyte leukemia. Study-wide points: TRBV06-family usage was enriched in top patient clones (8/27) versus controls (2/35). Without putative leukemic clones, patient CD4-sorted repertoires remained more clonal than healthy CD4+ repertoires. Approximately 25% of private leukemic clonotypes occurred rarely in other patients' non-leukemic repertoires.

J lost 7 bases, V lost 5 bases, and 10 bases had no gene match. Looked up from germline, CDR1 is MNHEY and CDR2 is SVGAGI. The CDR3 contains 14 residues. Here immunoSEQ multiplex PCR was the method, and the copy in TCRdb shows in-frame clones only, minus some. The sample includes more than 25,000 clones, approximately 79% of them seen just once. Sequencing was performed on CD4+ T cells from blood buffy coats. The receptor comes from a human donor in good health. This chain connects TRBV6-5 to TRBJ1-2; TRBD1 aligns across 7 bases. CDR3 protein: CASSQTGAYGGYTF. In DNA form, the CDR3 reads TGTGCCAGCAGTCAAACAGGGGCCTACGGTGGCTACACCTTC.